This T cell receptor beta chain was sequenced in a study of control samples from healthy donors and cancer patients. Trimming left V 3 bases short and J 1 base short, with 9 bases between. The germline V gene has CDR1 LGHDT and CDR2 YNNKEL (reference sequence). CDR3 length: 14 residues. The repertoire was sequenced with immunoSEQ multiplex PCR; TCRdb's copy has only in-frame clones and lacks some. The sample includes about 120,000 clones, about 90% of them seen just once. This chain links TRBV3-1 (or the pseudogene TRBV3-2) with TRBJ1-1; D gene unclear. Sequenced input: blood. The TCR originated in a man in his fifties in good health. This CDR3 reads CASSQMRGNTEAFF. CDR3 nucleotide sequence: TGTGCCAGCAGCCAGATGCGAGGGAACACTGAAGCTTTCTTT.